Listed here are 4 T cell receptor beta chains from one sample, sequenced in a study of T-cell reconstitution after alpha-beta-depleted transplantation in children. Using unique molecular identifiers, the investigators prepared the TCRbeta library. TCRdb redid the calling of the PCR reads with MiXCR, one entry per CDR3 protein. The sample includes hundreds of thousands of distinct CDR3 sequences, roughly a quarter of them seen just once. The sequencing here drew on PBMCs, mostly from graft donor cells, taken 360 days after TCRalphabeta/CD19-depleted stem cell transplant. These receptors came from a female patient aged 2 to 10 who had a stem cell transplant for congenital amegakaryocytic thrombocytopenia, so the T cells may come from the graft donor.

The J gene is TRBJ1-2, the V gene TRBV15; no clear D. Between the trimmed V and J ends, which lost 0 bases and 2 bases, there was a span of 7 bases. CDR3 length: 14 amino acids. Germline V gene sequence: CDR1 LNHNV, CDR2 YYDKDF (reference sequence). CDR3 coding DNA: TGTGCCACCAGCAGAGAGGCGGGAAACTATGGCTACACCTTC. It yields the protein CATSREAGNYGYTF. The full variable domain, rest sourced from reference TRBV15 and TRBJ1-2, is DAMVIQNPRYQVTQFGKPVTLSCSQTLNHNVMYWYQQKSSQAPKLLFHYYDKDFNNEADTPDNFQSRRPNTSFCFLDIRSPGLGDTAMYLCATSREAGNYGYTFGSGTRLTVV.

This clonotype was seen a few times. The CDR3 region has the DNA TGCGCCAACCGCCCGACGGGCGGGCAGTTCTTC. Translated: CANRPTGGQFF. The chain uses TRBV5-1 and TRBJ2-1; D gene ambiguous. Germline CDR1 reads SGHRS; CDR2 reads YFSETQ. CDR3 length: 11 amino acids. V was clipped by 9 bases and J by 12 bases, with 16 bases between them.

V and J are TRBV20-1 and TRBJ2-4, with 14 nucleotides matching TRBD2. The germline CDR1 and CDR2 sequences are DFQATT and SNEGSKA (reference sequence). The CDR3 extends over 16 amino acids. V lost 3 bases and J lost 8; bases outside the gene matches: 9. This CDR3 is CSASRTSGGRRYIQYF. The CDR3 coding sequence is TGCAGTGCTAGCCGGACTAGCGGGGGGCGTAGATACATTCAGTACTTC.

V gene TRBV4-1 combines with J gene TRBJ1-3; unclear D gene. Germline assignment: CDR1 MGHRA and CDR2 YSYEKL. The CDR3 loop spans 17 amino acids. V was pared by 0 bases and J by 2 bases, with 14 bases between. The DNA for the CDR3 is TGCGCCAGCAGCCAAGATCTCGGCCGGAGCACTGGAAACACCATATATTTT. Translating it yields CASSQDLGRSTGNTIYF.